The clone carrying this T cell receptor beta chain was observed a handful of times. The record originates from a study of blood T cell repertoires in COVID-19. Germline V gives CDR1 SGHNT, CDR2 YYREEE (reference sequence). This CDR3 region has 14 residues. V lost 4 bases, J lost 6 bases, and 17 bases lay in between. Data came from immunoSEQ multiplex PCR; TCRdb stores just in-frame clones and leaves some out. In the table there are about 200,000 clones, 86% of which are singletons. This TCR came from a man between 25 and 39 years old who had recovered from COVID-19. Specimen: peripheral blood. J is TRBJ2-7 and V is TRBV5-4; weak D call: TRBD1 (6 bases). CDR3 residues: CASSRNADRAEQYF. The CDR3 DNA follows: TGTGCCAGCAGCCGGAACGCGGACAGAGCCGAGCAGTACTTC.